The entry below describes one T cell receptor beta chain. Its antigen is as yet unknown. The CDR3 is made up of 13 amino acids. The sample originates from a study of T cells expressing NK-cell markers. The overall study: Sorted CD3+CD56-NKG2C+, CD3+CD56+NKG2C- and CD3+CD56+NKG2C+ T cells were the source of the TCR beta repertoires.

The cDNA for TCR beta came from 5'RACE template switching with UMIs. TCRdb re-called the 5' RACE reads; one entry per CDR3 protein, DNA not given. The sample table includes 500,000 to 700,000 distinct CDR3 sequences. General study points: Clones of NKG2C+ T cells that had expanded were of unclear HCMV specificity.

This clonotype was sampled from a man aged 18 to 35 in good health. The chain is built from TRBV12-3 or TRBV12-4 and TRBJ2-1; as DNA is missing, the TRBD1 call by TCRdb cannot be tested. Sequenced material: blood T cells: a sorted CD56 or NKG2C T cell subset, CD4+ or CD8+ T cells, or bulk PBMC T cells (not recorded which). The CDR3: CASSLRGLNEQFF.